This T cell receptor (beta chain) derives from a study of cytomegalovirus exposure and HLA in healthy donors. Turning to the study itself: As released early, the data held 70 million to 100 million unique TCRs from HLA-typed donors.

V lost 2 bases and J lost 6, with 12 bases in between. Germline assignment: CDR1 LNHNV and CDR2 YYDKDF (reference sequence). The CDR3 has 14 residues. Primers included in the PCR were 60 Vbeta and 13 Jbeta primers. Using immunoSEQ multiplex PCR, the repertoire was profiled, and TCRdb retains in-frame clones only, with some absent. The table lists approximately 140,000 clones, just under 80% of them singletons. This TCR was recovered from a woman aged 18-30 years in good health and CMV-seronegative. Sequencing was performed on PBMCs. The V call is TRBV15, the J call TRBJ2-3; maybe TRBD2 (6 bases). The CDR3 DNA is TGTGCCACCAGCAGATCCGGGGGTGTGGATACGCAGTATTTT. Translation gives CATSRSGGVDTQYF.